This T cell receptor (beta chain) was profiled in a study of T cell responses to AZD1222 COVID-19 vaccine. Sequencing was performed with immunoSEQ multiplex PCR; in TCRdb, only in-frame clones are kept and a portion is missing. The sample lists around 99,000 clones, 89% occurring once. Germline V gene sequence: CDR1 SGHNT, CDR2 YYREEE (reference sequence). CDR3 length: 11 amino acids. The V end was cut by 1 base, the J end by 3 bases, with 0 bases between. J is TRBJ2-3 and V is TRBV5-4; D remains ambiguous. The sample was peripheral blood, taken on day 0 of AZD1222 vaccination. The sequence derives from an adult in good health. The CDR3 DNA reads as TGTGCCAGCAGCTTGACAGATACGCAGTATTTT. The encoded protein is CASSLTDTQYF.